This T cell receptor beta chain stems from a study of blood T cell repertoires in COVID-19. Study-wide background: Material from acute and convalescent COVID-19 was sourced from the United States, Italy and Spain. Nucleic acid was either cDNA or gDNA, and it came from T cells, B-cell-depleted T cells, or PBMCs.

The Seattle site enrolled patients during active infection and followed them longitudinally. Original handling: How many nucleated cells were present was estimated from reference gene primer amplification. Assay: immunoSEQ multiplex PCR; the TCRdb copy retains only in-frame clones and omits some. The V and J calls and the clone size are those of that table, but D and trimming were determined from the DNA. This table has hundreds of thousands of clones, approximately 86% appearing once. There are a few counts of this clone. The germline V gene encodes CDR1 DFQATT and CDR2 SNEGSKA (reference sequence). The CDR3 is 11 residues long. Between the trimmed V and J ends, which lost 1 base and 6 bases, there was a span of 6 bases.

This clonotype originated in a woman between 70 and 85 years old with COVID-19, enrolled during active disease. This chain connects TRBV20-1 to TRBJ1-1; possible D gene TRBD1, 5 bases. The sequenced material came from peripheral blood. The CDR3 sequence: CSARAGAEAFF. CDR3 sequence (DNA): TGCAGTGCTAGAGCGGGGGCTGAAGCTTTCTTT.